The TCR beta chain under discussion was sequenced for a study of blood T cell repertoires in COVID-19. Trimming took off 5 bases at V and 10 bases at J, with 12 bases between the two ends. Germline V gene data show CDR1 as ENHRY and CDR2 as SYGVKD. This CDR3 is built from 11 residues. Profiling relied on immunoSEQ multiplex PCR, and the TCRdb table lists in-frame clones only, not all of them. Of 200,000 to 300,000 clones detected, 70% to 80% appear once; the ten largest clones hold 3% to 3.5%. The receptor comes from a woman of 80 years or more with acute or convalescent COVID-19. The rearrangement links TRBV10-3 to TRBJ2-7, with D possibly matching TRBD2 (5 bases). Sequencing was carried out using peripheral blood. The CDR3 region is CAISQAGFQYF. The CDR3 nucleotides read TGTGCCATCAGTCAGGCGGGTTTTCAGTACTTC.